This T cell receptor (beta chain) appears in the sequencing data of a study of CD8+ T cells in alopecia areata. Following RNA extraction, reverse transcription yielded cDNA that acted as the sequencing template. Sequenced by immunoSEQ multiplex PCR; TCRdb stores in-frame clones only, minus some. The sample yields approximately 220,000 clones, roughly two fifths seen once. Treatment specified: oral pan-JAK inhibitor, 5-10 mg twice daily. Trimming stripped 6 bases from V and 4 bases from J, with 10 bases between. Germline V gives CDR1 SQVTM, CDR2 ANQGSEA. CDR3 length: 12 residues. In this sample, this clone turned up a few times. The antigen remains unidentified. Findings and caveats of the study: Scalp and blood retained many expanded lesional clones during tofacitinib. The presence of one nonresponder keeps the tie between baseline CD8+ expansion and response uncertain.

This receptor was taken from a human donor with alopecia areata. V gene TRBV29-1 combines with J gene TRBJ2-1, with D perhaps being TRBD1 or TRBD2 (5 bases each). The sample was CD4+ T cells sorted from blood, taken at approximately week 34, from a patient treated with tofacitinib. CDR3 coding DNA: TGCAGCGTGGGGACCTTATACAATGAGCAGTTCTTC. Protein sequence: CSVGTLYNEQFF.